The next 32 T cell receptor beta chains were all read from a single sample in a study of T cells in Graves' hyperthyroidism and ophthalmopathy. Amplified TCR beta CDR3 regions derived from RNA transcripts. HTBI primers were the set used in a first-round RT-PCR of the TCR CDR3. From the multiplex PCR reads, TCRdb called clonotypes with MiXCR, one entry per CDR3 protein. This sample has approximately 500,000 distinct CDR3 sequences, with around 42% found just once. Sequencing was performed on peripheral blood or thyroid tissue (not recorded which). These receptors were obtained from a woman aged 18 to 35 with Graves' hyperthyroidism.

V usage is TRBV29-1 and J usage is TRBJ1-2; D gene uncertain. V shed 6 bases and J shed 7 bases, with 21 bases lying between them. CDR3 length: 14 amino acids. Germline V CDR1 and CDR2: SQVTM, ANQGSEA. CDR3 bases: TGCAGCGTCGGCGGACTAGCGGGAGGATCTGGCTACACCTTC. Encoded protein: CSVGGLAGGSGYTF. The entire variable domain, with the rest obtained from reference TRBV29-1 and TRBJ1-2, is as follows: SAVISQKPSRDICQRGTSLTIQCQVDSQVTMMFWYRQQPGQSLTLIATANQGSEATYESGFVIDKFPISRPNLTFSTLTVSNMSPEDSSIYLCSVGGLAGGSGYTFGSGTRLTVV.

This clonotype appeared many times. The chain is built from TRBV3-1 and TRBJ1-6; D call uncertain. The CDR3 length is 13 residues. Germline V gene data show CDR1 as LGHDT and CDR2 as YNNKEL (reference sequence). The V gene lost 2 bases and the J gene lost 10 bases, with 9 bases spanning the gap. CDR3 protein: CASSQSGGSPLHF. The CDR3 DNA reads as TGTGCCAGCAGCCAATCAGGAGGGTCACCCCTCCACTTT. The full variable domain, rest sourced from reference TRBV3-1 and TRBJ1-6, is DTAVSQTPKYLVTQMGNDKSIKCEQNLGHDTMYWYKQDSKKFLKIMFSYNNKELIINETVPNRFSPKSPDKAHLNLHINSLELGDSAVYFCASSQSGGSPLHFGNGTRLTVT.

The CDR3 DNA reads as TGTGCCAGCAGTGAAGAGACTAGCGGGAACACTGAAGCTTTCTTT. It is translated as CASSEETSGNTEAFF. The chain is built from TRBV7-9 and TRBJ1-1; D gene unclear. The V end was cut by 6 bases, the J end by 1 base, with 15 bases between. CDR3 length: 15 residues. The germline gives CDR1 SEHNR, CDR2 FQNEAQ (reference sequence).

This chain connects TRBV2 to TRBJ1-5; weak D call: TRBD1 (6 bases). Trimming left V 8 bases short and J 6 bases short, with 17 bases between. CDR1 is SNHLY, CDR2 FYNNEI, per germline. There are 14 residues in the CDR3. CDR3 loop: CASLGTGRVQPQHF. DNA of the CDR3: TGTGCCAGCCTAGGAACAGGGCGGGTTCAGCCCCAGCATTTT.

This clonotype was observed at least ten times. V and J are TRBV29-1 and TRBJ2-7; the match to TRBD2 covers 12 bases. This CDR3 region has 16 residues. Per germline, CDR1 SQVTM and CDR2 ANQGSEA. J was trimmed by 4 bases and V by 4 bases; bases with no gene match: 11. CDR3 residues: CSVGSPSGRVGYEQYF. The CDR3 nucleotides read TGCAGCGTTGGCTCTCCTAGCGGGAGGGTTGGGTACGAGCAGTACTTC.

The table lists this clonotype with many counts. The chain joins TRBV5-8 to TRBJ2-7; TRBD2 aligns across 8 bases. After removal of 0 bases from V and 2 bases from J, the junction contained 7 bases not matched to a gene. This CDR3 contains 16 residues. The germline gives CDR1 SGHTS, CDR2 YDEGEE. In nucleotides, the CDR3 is TGTGCCAGCAGCTTGGTATTAGCGGGACTTACCTACGAGCAGTACTTC. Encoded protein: CASSLVLAGLTYEQYF.

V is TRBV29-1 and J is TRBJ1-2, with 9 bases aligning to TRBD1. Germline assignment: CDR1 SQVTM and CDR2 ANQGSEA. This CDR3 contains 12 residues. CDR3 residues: CRVGQGNYGYTF. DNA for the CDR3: TGCAGGGTGGGACAGGGTAACTATGGCTACACCTTC.

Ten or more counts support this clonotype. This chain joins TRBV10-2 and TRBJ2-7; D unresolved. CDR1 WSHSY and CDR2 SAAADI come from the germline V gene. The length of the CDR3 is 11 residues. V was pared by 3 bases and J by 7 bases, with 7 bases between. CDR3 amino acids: CASSDKEEQYF. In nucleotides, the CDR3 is TGCGCCAGCAGTGACAAGGAAGAGCAGTACTTC.

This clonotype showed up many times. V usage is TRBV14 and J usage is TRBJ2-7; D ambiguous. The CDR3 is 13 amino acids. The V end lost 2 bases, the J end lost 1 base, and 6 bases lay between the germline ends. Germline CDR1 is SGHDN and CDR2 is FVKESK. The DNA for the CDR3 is TGTGCCAGCAGCCAATACGGTTCCTACGAGCAGTACTTC. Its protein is CASSQYGSYEQYF.

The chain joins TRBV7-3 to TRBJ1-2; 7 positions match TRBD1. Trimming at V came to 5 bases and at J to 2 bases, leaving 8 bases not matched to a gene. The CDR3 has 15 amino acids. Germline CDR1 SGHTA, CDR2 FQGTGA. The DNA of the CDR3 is TGTGCCAGCAGCCCTCAGGGGGGAGGAAACTATGGCTACACCTTC. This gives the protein CASSPQGGGNYGYTF.

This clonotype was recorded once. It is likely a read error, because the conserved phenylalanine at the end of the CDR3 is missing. The CDR3 DNA sequence: TGCAGTGCTAGAGGCACAGATGAAAAACTGTTTCTT. Translated: CSARGTDEKLFL. The rearrangement links TRBV20-1 to TRBJ1-4, with D unclear. V dropped 1 base and J dropped 6 bases, with 6 bases sitting between them. This CDR3 region has 12 residues. Per the germline V gene, CDR1 is DFQATT and CDR2 is SNEGSKA (reference sequence).

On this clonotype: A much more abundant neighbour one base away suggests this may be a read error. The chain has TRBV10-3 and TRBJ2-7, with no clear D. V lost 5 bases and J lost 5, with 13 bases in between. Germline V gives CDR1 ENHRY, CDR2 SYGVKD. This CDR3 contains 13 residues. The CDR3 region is CAISPRPTNEQYF. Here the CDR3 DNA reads TGTGCCATCAGTCCCCGACCCACGAACGAGCAGTACTTC.

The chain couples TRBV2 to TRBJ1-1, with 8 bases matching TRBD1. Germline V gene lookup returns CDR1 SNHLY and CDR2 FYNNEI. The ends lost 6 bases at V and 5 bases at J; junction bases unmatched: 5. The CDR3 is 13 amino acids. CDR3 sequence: CASRVTGVTEAFF. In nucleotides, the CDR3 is TGTGCCAGCAGGGTGACAGGGGTGACTGAAGCTTTCTTT.

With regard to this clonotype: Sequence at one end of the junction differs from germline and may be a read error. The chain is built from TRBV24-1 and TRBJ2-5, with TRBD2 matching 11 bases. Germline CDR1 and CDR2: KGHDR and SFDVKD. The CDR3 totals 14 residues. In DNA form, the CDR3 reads TGTGCCACCAGTGACTTGACTAGCGGGACCCCGAGCGGCTTC. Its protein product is CATSDLTSGTPSGF.

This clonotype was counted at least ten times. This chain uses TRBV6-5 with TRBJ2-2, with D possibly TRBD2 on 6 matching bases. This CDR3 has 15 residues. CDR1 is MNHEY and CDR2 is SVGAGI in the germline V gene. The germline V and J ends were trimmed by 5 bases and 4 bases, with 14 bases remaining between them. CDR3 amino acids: CASSTGTLTTGELFF. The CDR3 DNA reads TGTGCCAGCAGTACCGGGACTTTAACCACCGGGGAGCTGTTTTTT.

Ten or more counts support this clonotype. The CDR3 is CASSWLAGQETQYF. CDR3 sequence (DNA): TGTGCCAGTAGTTGGTTGGCAGGGCAAGAGACCCAGTACTTC. This chain uses TRBV19 with TRBJ2-5; possible D gene TRBD1, 5 bases. The germline V gene has CDR1 LNHDA and CDR2 SQIVND (reference sequence). V was shortened by 5 bases and J by 2 bases, with 12 bases between the two germline ends. This CDR3 spans 14 amino acids.

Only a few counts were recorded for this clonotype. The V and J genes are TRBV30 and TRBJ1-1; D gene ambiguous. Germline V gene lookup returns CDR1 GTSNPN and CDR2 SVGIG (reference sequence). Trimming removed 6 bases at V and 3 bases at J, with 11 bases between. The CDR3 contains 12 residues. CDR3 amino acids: CACLGRDTEAFF. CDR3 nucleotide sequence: TGTGCCTGTCTAGGGAGGGACACTGAAGCTTTCTTT.

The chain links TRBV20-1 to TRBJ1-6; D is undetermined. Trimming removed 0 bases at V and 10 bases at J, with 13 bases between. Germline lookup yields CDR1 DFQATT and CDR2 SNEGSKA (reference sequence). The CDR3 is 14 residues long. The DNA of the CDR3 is TGCAGTGCTAGAGAGTGGGCAGAGGCATCACCCCTCCACTTT. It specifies CSAREWAEASPLHF.

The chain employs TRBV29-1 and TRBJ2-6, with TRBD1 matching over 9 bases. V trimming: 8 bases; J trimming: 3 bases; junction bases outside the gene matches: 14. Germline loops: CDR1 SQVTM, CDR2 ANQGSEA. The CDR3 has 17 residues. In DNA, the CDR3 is TGCAGCTTAGTCTTAGGGACAGGGCTCCATGGGGCCAACGTCCTGACTTTC. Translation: CSLVLGTGLHGANVLTF.

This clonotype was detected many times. Here the CDR3 DNA reads TGTGCCAGCGGGGGACATTCCGAATATAGCAATCAGCCCCAGCATTTT. This sequence encodes CASGGHSEYSNQPQHF. The rearrangement uses TRBV2 and TRBJ1-5; D possibly corresponds to TRBD1 (6 bases). Germline V gene lookup returns CDR1 SNHLY and CDR2 FYNNEI. This CDR3 comprises 16 residues. Between the trimmed V and J ends, which lost 8 bases and 0 bases, there was a span of 17 bases.

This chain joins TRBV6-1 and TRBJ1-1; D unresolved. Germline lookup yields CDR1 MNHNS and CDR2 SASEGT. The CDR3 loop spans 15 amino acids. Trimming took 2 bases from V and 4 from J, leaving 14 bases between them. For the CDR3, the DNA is TGTGCCAGCAGTGAACCAAGGACGGGGAGCACTGAAGCTTTCTTT. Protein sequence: CASSEPRTGSTEAFF.

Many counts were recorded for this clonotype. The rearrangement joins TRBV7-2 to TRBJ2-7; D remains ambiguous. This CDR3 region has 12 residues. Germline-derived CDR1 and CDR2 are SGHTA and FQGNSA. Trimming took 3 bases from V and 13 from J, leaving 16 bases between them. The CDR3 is CASSFGDPLEYF. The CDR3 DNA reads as TGTGCCAGCAGCTTCGGCGATCCCCTTGAATACTTC.

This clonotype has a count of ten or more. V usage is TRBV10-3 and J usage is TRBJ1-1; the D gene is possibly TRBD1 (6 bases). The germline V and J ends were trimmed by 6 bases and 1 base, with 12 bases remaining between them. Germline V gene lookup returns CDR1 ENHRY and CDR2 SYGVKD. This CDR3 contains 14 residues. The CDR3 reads CAIRSGTSNTEAFF. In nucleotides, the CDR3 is TGTGCCATCAGGTCCGGGACATCGAACACTGAAGCTTTCTTT.

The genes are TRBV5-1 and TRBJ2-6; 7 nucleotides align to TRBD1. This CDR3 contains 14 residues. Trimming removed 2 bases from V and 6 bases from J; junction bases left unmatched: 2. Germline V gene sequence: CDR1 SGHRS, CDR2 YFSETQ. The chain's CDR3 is CASSFTGVANVLTF. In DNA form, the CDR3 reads TGCGCCAGCAGCTTCACAGGGGTGGCCAACGTCCTGACTTTC.

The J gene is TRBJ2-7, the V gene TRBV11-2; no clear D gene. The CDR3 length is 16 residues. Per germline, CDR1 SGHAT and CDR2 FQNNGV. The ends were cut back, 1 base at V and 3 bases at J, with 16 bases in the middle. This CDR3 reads CASSLGLGPSRYEQYF. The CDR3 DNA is TGTGCCAGCAGCTTAGGGTTGGGCCCCTCGCGCTACGAGCAGTACTTC.

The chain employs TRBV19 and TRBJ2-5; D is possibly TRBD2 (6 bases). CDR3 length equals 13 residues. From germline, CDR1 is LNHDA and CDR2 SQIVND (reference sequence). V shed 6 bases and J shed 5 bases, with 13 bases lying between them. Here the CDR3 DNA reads TGTGCCAGTAGCCCTTCGGGACTGGAGACCCAGTACTTC. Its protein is CASSPSGLETQYF.

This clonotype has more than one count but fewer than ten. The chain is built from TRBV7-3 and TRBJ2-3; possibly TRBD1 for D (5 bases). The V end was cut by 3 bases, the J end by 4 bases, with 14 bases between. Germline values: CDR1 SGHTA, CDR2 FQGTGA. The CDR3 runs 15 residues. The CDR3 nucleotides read TGTGCCAGCAGCTTGCTAGGGGCCTGGGCAGATACGCAGTATTTT. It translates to CASSLLGAWADTQYF. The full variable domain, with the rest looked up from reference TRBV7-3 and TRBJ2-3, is GAGVSQTPSNKVTEKGKYVELRCDPISGHTALYWYRQSLGQGPEFLIYFQGTGAADDSGLPNDRFFAVRPEGSVSTLKIQRTERGDSAVYLCASSLLGAWADTQYFGPGTRLTVL.

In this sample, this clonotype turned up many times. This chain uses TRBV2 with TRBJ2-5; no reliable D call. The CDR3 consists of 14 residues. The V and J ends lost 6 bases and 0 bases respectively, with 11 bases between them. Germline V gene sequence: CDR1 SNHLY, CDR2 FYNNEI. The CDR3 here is CASSHDQNQETQYF. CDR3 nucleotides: TGTGCCAGCAGCCACGACCAAAACCAAGAGACCCAGTACTTC.

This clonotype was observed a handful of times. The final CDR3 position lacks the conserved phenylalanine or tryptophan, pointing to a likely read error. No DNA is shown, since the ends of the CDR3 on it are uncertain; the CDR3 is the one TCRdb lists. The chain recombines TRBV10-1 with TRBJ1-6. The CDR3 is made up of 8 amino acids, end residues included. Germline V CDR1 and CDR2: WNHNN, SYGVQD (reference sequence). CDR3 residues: CASSESNE.

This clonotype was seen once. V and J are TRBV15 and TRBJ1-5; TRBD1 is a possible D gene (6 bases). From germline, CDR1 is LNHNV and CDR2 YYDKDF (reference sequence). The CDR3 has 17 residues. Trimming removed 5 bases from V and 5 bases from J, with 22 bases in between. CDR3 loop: CATSGLRVAGDDQPQHF. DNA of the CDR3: TGTGCCACCAGCGGGCTGAGAGTGGCAGGGGACGATCAGCCCCAGCATTTT.

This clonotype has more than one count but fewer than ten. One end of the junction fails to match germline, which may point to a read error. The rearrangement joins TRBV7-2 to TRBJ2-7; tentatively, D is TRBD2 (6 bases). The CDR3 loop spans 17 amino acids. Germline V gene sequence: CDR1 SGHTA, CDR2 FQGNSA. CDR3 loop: CASSLGYGRDRSHEQYF. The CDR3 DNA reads TGTGCCAGCAGCTTAGGTTACGGGCGGGATCGCTCCCACGAGCAGTACTTC.

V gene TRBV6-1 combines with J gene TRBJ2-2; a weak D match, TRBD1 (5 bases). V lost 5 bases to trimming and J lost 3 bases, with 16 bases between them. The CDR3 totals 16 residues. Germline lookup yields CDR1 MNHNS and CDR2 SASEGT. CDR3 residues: CASSYKGAGYTGELFF. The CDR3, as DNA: TGTGCCAGCAGTTACAAAGGGGCTGGCTACACCGGGGAGCTGTTTTTT.